The 30 T cell receptor gamma chains presented below share a single source sample, sequenced in a study of Vδ1+ human thymocytes. Findings and caveats of the study: In the thymus, TRG and TRD repertoires looked highly polyclonal with Gaussian CDR3 lengths.

Their recognized antigens are unknown. The template was reverse-transcribed extracted RNA. Pooled V-gene forward primers with one constant-region reverse primer generated the CDR3 amplicons by multiplex PCR. TCRdb called clones anew from the multiplex PCR reads with CATT. The data show 7,500 to 10,000 gamma-chain clones, with 56% seen just once and less than 1.5% held by the top ten. Material: Vdelta1+ gamma-delta thymocytes from the thymus. Subset denoted: FACS-sorted CD3+ TCRalphabeta- TCRVdelta1+ TCRVdelta2- thymocytes. The receptors derive from a girl under three years old who had congenital heart surgery.

This sequence joins TRGV2 and TRGJ1 or TRGJ2. TCRdb does not report a J gene; here it was assigned by matching the DNA to germline references. V was pared by 0 bases and J by 8 bases, with 4 bases of the junction left unmatched. CDR1 and CDR2 (germline): EGSNGY, YDSYNSKV. CDR3 length equals 12 residues. The CDR3 region is CATWDGGHKKLF. The CDR3 nucleotides are TGTGCCACCTGGGACGGGGGCCATAAGAAACTCTTT.

The chain uses TRGV9 and TRGJP2. Assignment of the J gene here rests on matching the DNA to germline, because TCRdb gives none. Germline CDR1 is GITISATS and CDR2 is ISYDGTV (reference sequence). The CDR3 totals 17 residues. J gave up 0 bases and V 2 bases, and 9 bases lay outside the gene matches. This CDR3 is CALWEGLKYSSDWIKTF. The CDR3 nucleotides read TGTGCCTTGTGGGAGGGTTTGAAATATAGTAGTGATTGGATCAAGACGTTT.

The chain recombines TRGV2 with TRGJ1 or TRGJ2. TCRdb does not report a J gene; here it was assigned by matching the DNA to germline references. CDR1 is EGSNGY and CDR2 is YDSYNSKV in the germline V gene. V lost 0 bases to trimming and J lost 4 bases; unmatched junction nucleotides: 3. This CDR3 is 13 amino acids long. CDR3 coding DNA: TGTGCCACCTGGGACGGGATATATTATAAGAAACTCTTT. Translating gives CATWDGIYYKKLF.

V usage is TRGV4 and J usage is TRGJ1 or TRGJ2. The J gene, left out of TCRdb, was set here by checking the DNA against germline. Germline trimming cut 10 bases from V and 3 bases from J; bases unmatched to any gene: 15. Per germline, CDR1 EGSTGY and CDR2 YDSYTSSV. The CDR3 totals 14 residues. CDR3 in amino acids: CATYTPPFYYKKLF. CDR3 DNA sequence: TGTGCCACTTACACCCCCCCCTTTTATTATAAGAAACTCTTT.

The chain carries TRGV9 and TRGJP. TCRdb gives no J gene; it was assigned here by matching the DNA to germline. This CDR3 contains 17 residues. V was pared by 2 bases and J by 3 bases, with 4 bases of the junction left unmatched. Germline V gene data show CDR1 as GITISATS and CDR2 as ISYDGTV (reference sequence). The CDR3 DNA reads as TGTGCCTTGTGGGAGGATCCGCAAGAGTTGGGCAAAAAAATCAAGGTATTT. Amino acid sequence: CALWEDPQELGKKIKVF.

The chain carries TRGV9 and TRGJ1 or TRGJ2. Matching the DNA to germline supplied the J gene, which TCRdb does not give. The CDR3 extends over 11 amino acids. In germline, CDR1 is GITISATS, CDR2 ISYDGTV (reference sequence). V lost 7 bases to trimming and J lost 8 bases; unmatched junction nucleotides: 8. The CDR3 loop is CALCGWDKKLF. The CDR3 region has the DNA TGTGCCTTGTGTGGGTGGGATAAGAAACTCTTT.

J is TRGJ1 or TRGJ2 and V is TRGV2. TCRdb gives no J gene; it was assigned here by matching the DNA to germline. The CDR3 totals 15 residues. Germline-derived CDR1 and CDR2 are EGSNGY and YDSYNSKV. J gave up 2 bases and V 0 bases, and 7 bases lay outside the gene matches. The CDR3 nucleotides read TGTGCCACCTGGGACGGGCAGGAGGATTATTATAAGAAACTCTTT. Its protein is CATWDGQEDYYKKLF.

The chain links TRGV4 to TRGJ1 or TRGJ2. No J gene was available from TCRdb, and it was assigned here by a germline match of the DNA. Trimming cost V 3 bases and J 11 bases; bases outside gene matches: 7. Germline assignment: CDR1 EGSTGY and CDR2 YDSYTSSV. The CDR3 extends over 11 amino acids. The CDR3 DNA is TGTGCCACCTGGGATTGTAAGGAGAAACTCTTT. Residues: CATWDCKEKLF.

The V gene is TRGV3, the J gene TRGJ1 or TRGJ2. Since TCRdb gives no J gene, matching the DNA to germline was used here to assign it. This CDR3 comprises 14 residues. Germline CDR1 is VTNTFY and CDR2 is YDVSTARD (reference sequence). The V gene end was trimmed by 0 bases and the J gene end by 4 bases; junction bases not matched to a gene: 6. CDR3 DNA sequence: TGTGCCACCTGGGACAGGCTGACGTATTATAAGAAACTCTTT. Amino acid sequence: CATWDRLTYYKKLF.

The rearrangement uses TRGV9 and TRGJ1 or TRGJ2. The J gene was missing in TCRdb and was found by matching the end of the DNA to germline. This CDR3 has 15 amino acids. Germline V gene data show CDR1 as GITISATS and CDR2 as ISYDGTV (reference sequence). The V segment lost 3 bases and the J segment 3 bases; nucleotides outside the gene matches: 11. The CDR3 coding sequence is TGTGCCTTGTGGGAGTCAAACTATCTTTATTATAAGAAACTCTTT. Encoded protein: CALWESNYLYYKKLF.

This clone was observed a handful of times. One end of the junction does not line up with germline, which may come from a read error. The chain employs TRGV9 and TRGJP1. The CDR3 totals 16 residues. Germline loops: CDR1 GITISATS, CDR2 ISYDGTV (reference sequence). The CDR3 DNA follows: TGTGCCTTGTGGGAGATTGCACCCCGAACTGGTTGGTTCAAGATCTTT. Translation gives CALWEIAPRTGWFKIF.

This clone has just a few counts. The chain has TRGV9 and TRGJ1 or TRGJ2. The J gene, left out of TCRdb, was set here by checking the DNA against germline. Germline assignment: CDR1 GITISATS and CDR2 ISYDGTV (reference sequence). Trimming at V came to 3 bases and at J to 10 bases, leaving 9 bases not matched to a gene. The CDR3 spans 12 residues. The CDR3 is CALWESFRKKLF. Here the CDR3 DNA reads TGTGCCTTGTGGGAGTCGTTTCGAAAGAAACTCTTT.

The rearrangement joins TRGV8 to TRGJ1 or TRGJ2. TCRdb offers no J gene call, so here the DNA was matched to germline to obtain one. Germline V gene sequence: CDR1 VENAVY, CDR2 YDSYNSRV. The ends lost 3 bases at V and 12 bases at J; junction bases unmatched: 11. The CDR3 is 12 residues long. CDR3 nucleotide sequence: TGTGCCACCTGGGATGGTTCATGGAGGAAACTCTTT. It translates to CATWDGSWRKLF.

This clone appeared a few times. The V call is TRGV3, the J call TRGJ1 or TRGJ2. Germline lookup yields CDR1 VTNTFY and CDR2 YDVSTARD (reference sequence). The CDR3 extends over 12 amino acids. Losses at the gene ends were 3 bases for V and 8 bases for J; bases not matched to a gene: 7. The CDR3 loop reads CATWDPQNKKLF. The CDR3 DNA follows: TGTGCCACCTGGGACCCTCAGAATAAGAAACTCTTT.

This rearrangement joins TRGV2 to TRGJ1 or TRGJ2. As TCRdb names no J gene, one was assigned here on the basis of a DNA match to germline. J was trimmed by 10 bases and V by 0 bases; bases with no gene match: 12. The CDR3 extends over 14 amino acids. Germline-derived CDR1 and CDR2 are EGSNGY and YDSYNSKV. CDR3 sequence reads: CATWDGQAPLKKLF. The CDR3 DNA reads TGTGCCACCTGGGACGGGCAGGCCCCACTAAAGAAACTCTTT.

The gene calls are TRGV3 and TRGJ1 or TRGJ2. TCRdb lists no J gene, so it was determined here by aligning the DNA to germline. The length of the CDR3 is 16 residues. After removal of 3 bases from V and 0 bases from J, the junction contained 11 bases not matched to a gene. The germline gives CDR1 VTNTFY, CDR2 YDVSTARD (reference sequence). CDR3 DNA sequence: TGTGCCACCTGGGACGGCCCGACCCGGAATTATTATAAGAAACTCTTT. Encoded protein: CATWDGPTRNYYKKLF.

This clone appeared a few times. The J gene is TRGJ1 or TRGJ2, the V gene TRGV2. The CDR3 runs 13 residues. Per the germline V gene, CDR1 is EGSNGY and CDR2 is YDSYNSKV. V was clipped by 2 bases and J by 2 bases; unmatched bases: 3. The CDR3 nucleotides read TGTGCCACCTGGGACGAGGATTATTATAAGAAACTCTTT. Protein sequence: CATWDEDYYKKLF.

This rearrangement joins TRGV4 to TRGJ1 or TRGJ2. V lost 3 bases and J lost 6; bases outside the gene matches: 5. The CDR3 runs to 12 residues. Germline-derived CDR1 and CDR2 are EGSTGY and YDSYTSSV. CDR3 nucleotides: TGTGCCACCTGGGATTTGGCTTATAAGAAACTCTTT. It yields the protein CATWDLAYKKLF.

The chain has TRGV4 and TRGJ1 or TRGJ2. TCRdb gives no J gene; it was assigned here by matching the DNA to germline. Germline CDR1 and CDR2: EGSTGY and YDSYTSSV. With 0 bases clipped from V and 0 bases from J, the junction kept 11 bases outside the gene matches. The CDR3 loop spans 17 amino acids. The DNA for the CDR3 is TGTGCCACCTGGGATGGGTTGTCAAACCGGAATTATTATAAGAAACTCTTT. This gives the protein CATWDGLSNRNYYKKLF.

The V gene is TRGV2; the J gene was not called. CDR1 and CDR2 (germline): EGSNGY, YDSYNSKV. This CDR3 region has 10 residues. In nucleotides, the CDR3 is TGTGCCACCTGGGACGGGTTCTTGTTCTTT. Protein sequence: CATWDGFLFF.

This clone appeared a few times. The chain is built from TRGV3 and TRGJ1 or TRGJ2. No J gene was available from TCRdb, and it was assigned here by a germline match of the DNA. The germline V gene has CDR1 VTNTFY and CDR2 YDVSTARD (reference sequence). Trimming removed 2 bases from V and 5 bases from J; junction bases left unmatched: 3. The CDR3 contains 12 residues. The CDR3 DNA is TGTGCCACCTGGGACAAACATTATAAGAAACTCTTT. Amino acids: CATWDKHYKKLF.

The chain joins TRGV9 to TRGJ1 or TRGJ2. The J gene, not given by TCRdb, was assigned here from a germline match of the nucleotide sequence. V lost 1 base and J lost 10; bases outside the gene matches: 10. Per the germline V gene, CDR1 is GITISATS and CDR2 is ISYDGTV (reference sequence). This CDR3 comprises 13 residues. CDR3 residues: CALWEVRAKKKLF. Written as DNA, the CDR3 is TGTGCCTTGTGGGAGGTCCGGGCAAAAAAGAAACTCTTT.

The chain uses TRGV5 and TRGJP2. In the absence of a J gene in TCRdb, the DNA was matched to germline to assign it here. The ends lost 3 bases at V and 3 bases at J; junction bases unmatched: 13. CDR3 length: 17 residues. The germline V gene encodes CDR1 VINAFY and CDR2 YDVSNSKD. As DNA, the CDR3 is TGTGCCACCTGGGACGGGTCCCAGGCGGGTAGTGATTGGATCAAGACGTTT. The encoded protein is CATWDGSQAGSDWIKTF.

This clone was counted only a few times. The chain employs TRGV8 and TRGJ1 or TRGJ2. The V gene end was trimmed by 4 bases and the J gene end by 0 bases; junction bases not matched to a gene: 9. Germline V gene sequence: CDR1 VENAVY, CDR2 YDSYNSRV. The CDR3 runs 15 residues. CDR3 nucleotides: TGTGCCACCTGGGACCCATCCCCGAATTATTATAAGAAACTCTTT. It yields the protein CATWDPSPNYYKKLF.

This chain links TRGV4 with TRGJ1 or TRGJ2. The J gene is absent in TCRdb and was assigned here via DNA matching to germline. After removal of 1 base from V and 4 bases from J, the junction contained 4 bases not matched to a gene. This CDR3 comprises 13 residues. Germline V CDR1 and CDR2: EGSTGY, YDSYTSSV. CDR3 region: CATWDGRYYKKLF. The CDR3 nucleotides read TGTGCCACCTGGGATGGTCGGTATTATAAGAAACTCTTT.

The V gene is TRGV8, the J gene TRGJ1 or TRGJ2. TCRdb does not report a J gene; here it was assigned by matching the DNA to germline references. This CDR3 contains 12 residues. The trim removed 6 bases at V and 7 bases at J, leaving 9 bases unmatched. Germline loops: CDR1 VENAVY, CDR2 YDSYNSRV. The CDR3 DNA reads TGTGCCACCTGGTCGAGGCACTATAAGAAACTCTTT. Amino acids: CATWSRHYKKLF.

This clone has just one count. The rearrangement links TRGV2 to TRGJP2. Since TCRdb gives no J gene, matching the DNA to germline was used here to assign it. V gave up 2 bases and J gave up 5 bases; unmatched junction bases: 5. CDR1 is EGSNGY and CDR2 is YDSYNSKV in the germline V gene. This CDR3 region has 14 residues. The CDR3 reads CATWDVRSDWIKTF. The CDR3 DNA reads TGTGCCACCTGGGACGTCAGAAGTGATTGGATCAAGACGTTT.

On this clone itself: The same CDR3 is also encoded by other DNA sequences in this sample. The V call is TRGV4, the J call TRGJ1 or TRGJ2. The J gene comes from matching the DNA to germline here; TCRdb lacks it. CDR3 length: 13 amino acids. The J segment lost 4 bases and the V segment lost 0 bases, leaving 3 bases of the junction unmatched. Per the germline V gene, CDR1 is EGSTGY and CDR2 is YDSYTSSV. CDR3 region: CATWDGLYYKKLF. CDR3 DNA sequence: TGTGCCACCTGGGATGGGCTGTATTATAAGAAACTCTTT.

The rearrangement links TRGV3 to TRGJ1 or TRGJ2. TCRdb leaves out the J gene; it was filled in here by matching the DNA to germline. The CDR3 has 12 residues. Germline V gene data show CDR1 as VTNTFY and CDR2 as YDVSTARD (reference sequence). V trimming: 5 bases; J trimming: 3 bases; junction bases outside the gene matches: 4. The CDR3 reads CATWGSYYKKLF. CDR3 bases: TGTGCCACCTGGGGCAGTTATTATAAGAAACTCTTT.

The chain combines TRGV2 with TRGJ1 or TRGJ2. The J gene, left out of TCRdb, was set here by checking the DNA against germline. There are 15 residues in the CDR3. The J segment lost 0 bases and the V segment lost 4 bases, leaving 9 bases of the junction unmatched. Germline lookup yields CDR1 EGSNGY and CDR2 YDSYNSKV. The CDR3 region is CATWDRGENYYKKLF. The CDR3 region has the DNA TGTGCCACCTGGGATCGGGGGGAGAATTATTATAAGAAACTCTTT.